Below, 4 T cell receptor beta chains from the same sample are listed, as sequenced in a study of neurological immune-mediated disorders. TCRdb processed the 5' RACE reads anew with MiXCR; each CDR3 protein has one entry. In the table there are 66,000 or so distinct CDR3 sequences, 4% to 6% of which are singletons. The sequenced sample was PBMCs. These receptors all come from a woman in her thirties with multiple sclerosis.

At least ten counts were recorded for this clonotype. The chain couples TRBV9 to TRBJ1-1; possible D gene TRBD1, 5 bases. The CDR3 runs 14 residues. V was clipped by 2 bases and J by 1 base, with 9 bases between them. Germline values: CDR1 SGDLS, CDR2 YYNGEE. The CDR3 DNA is TGTGCCAGCAGCGTCTCGACAGCGAACACTGAAGCTTTCTTT. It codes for CASSVSTANTEAFF.

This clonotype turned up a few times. CDR3 amino acids: CASSAGGLADTQYF. CDR3 DNA: TGTGCCAGCAGTGCGGGCGGGCTGGCAGATACGCAGTATTTT. The V and J genes are TRBV6-1 and TRBJ2-3; tentatively, D is TRBD2 (5 bases). This CDR3 is 14 amino acids long. The V end was cut by 4 bases, the J end by 4 bases, with 12 bases between. Looked up from germline, CDR1 is MNHNS and CDR2 is SASEGT.

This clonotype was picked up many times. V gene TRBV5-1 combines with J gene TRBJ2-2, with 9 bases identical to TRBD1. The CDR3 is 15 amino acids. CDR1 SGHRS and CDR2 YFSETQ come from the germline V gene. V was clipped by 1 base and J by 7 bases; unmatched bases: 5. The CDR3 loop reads CASSLTGQGGGELFF. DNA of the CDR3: TGCGCCAGCAGCTTGACGGGACAGGGCGGCGGGGAGCTGTTTTTT.

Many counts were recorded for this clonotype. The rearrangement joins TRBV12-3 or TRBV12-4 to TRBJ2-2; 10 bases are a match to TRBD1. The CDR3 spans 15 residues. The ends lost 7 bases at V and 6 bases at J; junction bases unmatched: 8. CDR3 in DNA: TGTGCCAGCACCAAGGACAGGGGGATCGCCGGGGAGCTGTTTTTT. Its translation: CASTKDRGIAGELFF.